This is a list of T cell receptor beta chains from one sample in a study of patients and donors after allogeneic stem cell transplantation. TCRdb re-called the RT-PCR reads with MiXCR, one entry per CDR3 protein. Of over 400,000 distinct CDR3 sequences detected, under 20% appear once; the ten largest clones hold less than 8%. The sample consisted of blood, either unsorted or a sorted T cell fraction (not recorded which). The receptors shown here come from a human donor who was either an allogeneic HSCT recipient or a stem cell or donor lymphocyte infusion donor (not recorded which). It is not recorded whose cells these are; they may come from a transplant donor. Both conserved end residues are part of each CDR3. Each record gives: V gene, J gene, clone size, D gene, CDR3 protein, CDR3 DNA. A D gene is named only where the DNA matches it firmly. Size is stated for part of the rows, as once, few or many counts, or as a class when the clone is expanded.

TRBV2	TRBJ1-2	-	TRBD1	CASSDWDRGANGYTF	TGTGCCAGCAGTGATTGGGACAGGGGAGCGAATGGCTACACCTTC
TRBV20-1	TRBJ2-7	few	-	CSARTGFSYEQYF	TGCAGTGCTAGGACAGGTTTTTCCTACGAGCAGTACTTC
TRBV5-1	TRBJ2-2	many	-	CASSLDGLGTGELFF	TGCGCCAGCAGCTTGGATGGCCTTGGGACCGGGGAGCTGTTTTTT
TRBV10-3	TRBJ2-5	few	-	CAISERGRETQYF	TGTGCCATCAGTGAGAGGGGAAGGGAGACCCAGTACTTC
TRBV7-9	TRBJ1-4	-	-	CASSLTPAEKLFF	TGTGCCAGCAGCTTAACTCCCGCCGAAAAACTGTTTTTT
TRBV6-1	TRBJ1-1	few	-	CASSEAWWLEAFF	TGTGCCAGCAGTGAAGCATGGTGGCTTGAAGCTTTCTTT
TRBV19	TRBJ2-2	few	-	CASSNTITGELFF	TGTGCCAGTAGTAATACTATTACCGGGGAGCTGTTTTTT
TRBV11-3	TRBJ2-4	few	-	CASSRKTGAKNIQYF	TGTGCCAGCAGTCGTAAAACAGGGGCCAAAAACATTCAGTACTTC
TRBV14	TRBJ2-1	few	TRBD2	CASSQDGRQGPFF	TGTGCCAGCAGCCAAGACGGGAGGCAGGGACCGTTCTTC
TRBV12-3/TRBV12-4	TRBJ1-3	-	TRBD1	CASSFRTGTGNTIYF	TGTGCCAGCAGTTTTAGGACAGGGACCGGAAACACCATATATTTT
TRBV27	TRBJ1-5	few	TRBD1	CASSSPGTGTRRSQPQHF	TGTGCCAGCAGTTCTCCCGGGACAGGGACTCGTAGGAGTCAGCCCCAGCATTTT
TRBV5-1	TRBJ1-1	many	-	CASSQGTGVMNTEAFF	TGCGCCAGCAGTCAAGGGACGGGAGTTATGAACACTGAAGCTTTCTTT
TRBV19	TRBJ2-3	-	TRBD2	CASSASGGRGDTQYF	TGTGCCAGTAGCGCTAGCGGGGGGCGAGGTGATACGCAGTATTTT
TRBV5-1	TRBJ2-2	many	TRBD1	CASSLAGTGNTGELFF	TGCGCCAGCAGCTTGGCCGGGACAGGGAACACCGGGGAGCTGTTTTTT
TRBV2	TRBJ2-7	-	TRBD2	CASTRSGRSDREQYF	TGTGCCAGCACCCGTAGCGGGAGGTCGGATAGGGAGCAGTACTTC
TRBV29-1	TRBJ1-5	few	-	CSVVGGGDQPQHF	TGCAGCGTTGTTGGTGGGGGAGATCAGCCCCAGCATTTT
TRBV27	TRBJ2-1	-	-	CASSPVGLNNEQFF	TGTGCCAGCAGTCCCGTGGGGCTAAACAATGAGCAGTTCTTC
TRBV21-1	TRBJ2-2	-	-	CASSKTSPGRDTGELFF	TGTGCCAGCAGCAAAACCTCGCCAGGTCGAGACACCGGGGAGCTGTTTTTT
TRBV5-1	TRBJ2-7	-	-	CASSSEYEQYF	TGCGCCAGCAGCTCGGAGTACGAGCAGTACTTC
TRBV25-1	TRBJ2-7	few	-	CASSEQGGRGTYSYEQYF	TGTGCCAGCAGTGAACAGGGGGGCAGGGGTACTTACTCCTACGAGCAGTACTTC
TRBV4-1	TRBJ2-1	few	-	CASSRLALSYNEQFF	TGCGCCAGCAGCCGGCTAGCGTTGTCCTACAATGAGCAGTTCTTC
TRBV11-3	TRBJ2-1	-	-	CASSLRLPPGSHEQFF	TGTGCCAGCAGCTTAAGGCTCCCCCCCGGCTCCCATGAGCAGTTCTTC
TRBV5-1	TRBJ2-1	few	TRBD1	CASTDGQGSYNEQFF	TGCGCCAGCACCGACGGACAGGGCTCCTACAATGAGCAGTTCTTC
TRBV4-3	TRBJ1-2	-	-	CASSQEGGKPNYGYTF	TGCGCCAGCAGCCAAGAGGGAGGGAAGCCTAACTATGGCTACACCTTC
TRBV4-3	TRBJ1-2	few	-	CASSQLGEGYGYTF	TGCGCCAGCAGCCAATTAGGAGAAGGCTATGGCTACACCTTC
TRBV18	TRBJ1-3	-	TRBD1	CASSPATGGSRNTIYF	TGTGCCAGCTCACCAGCCACAGGGGGCTCAAGAAACACCATATATTTT
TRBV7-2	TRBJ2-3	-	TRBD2	CASSQTRGVIRTDTQYF	TGTGCCAGCAGCCAAACCCGGGGGGTTATCAGGACAGATACGCAGTATTTT
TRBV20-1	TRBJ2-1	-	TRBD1	CSAPGQAYNEQFF	TGCAGTGCCCCCGGACAGGCTTACAATGAGCAGTTCTTC
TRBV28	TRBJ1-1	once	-	CASTLPIGGGKDTEAFF	TGTGCCAGCACCCTACCGATAGGGGGGGGGAAGGACACTGAAGCTTTCTTT
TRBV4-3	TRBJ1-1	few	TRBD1	CASSQPTGTTTEAFF	TGCGCCAGCAGCCAACCGACAGGGACTACCACTGAAGCTTTCTTT
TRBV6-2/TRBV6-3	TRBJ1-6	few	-	CAIKTGAGYNSPLHF	TGTGCCATCAAGACTGGGGCAGGCTATAATTCACCCCTCCACTTT
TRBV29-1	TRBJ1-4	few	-	CSVEDTHQREKLFF	TGCAGCGTTGAAGACACCCACCAAAGGGAAAAACTGTTTTTT
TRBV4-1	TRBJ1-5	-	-	CASSPQGSPLNQPQHF	TGCGCCAGCAGCCCTCAGGGTTCCCCTCTCAATCAGCCCCAGCATTTT
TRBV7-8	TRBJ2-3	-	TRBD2	CASSLSWTSGTDTQYF	TGTGCCAGCAGCTTATCTTGGACTAGCGGCACAGATACGCAGTATTTT
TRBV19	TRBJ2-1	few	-	CASSISSNEQFF	TGTGCCAGTAGTATTTCGAGCAATGAGCAGTTCTTC
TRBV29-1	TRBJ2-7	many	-	CSVEDLQGLSTMRYF	TGCAGCGTTGAAGATCTTCAGGGACTCAGTACGATGCGGTACTTC
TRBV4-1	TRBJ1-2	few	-	CASSRLGGFNYGYTF	TGCGCCAGCAGCCGCCTGGGGGGCTTCAACTATGGCTACACCTTC
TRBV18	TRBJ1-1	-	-	CASSPWKGNTEAFF	TGTGCCAGCTCACCGTGGAAGGGGAACACTGAAGCTTTCTTT
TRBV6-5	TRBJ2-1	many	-	CASSSTRREQFF	TGTGCCAGCAGTTCGACTAGAAGGGAGCAGTTCTTC
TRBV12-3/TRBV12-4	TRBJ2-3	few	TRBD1	CASSLGGTGKRTDTQYF	TGTGCCAGCAGTTTAGGAGGGACAGGGAAGCGCACAGATACGCAGTATTTT
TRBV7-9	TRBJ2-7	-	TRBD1	CASSLDVGQSYEQYF	TGTGCCAGCAGCTTAGATGTGGGACAGTCCTACGAGCAGTACTTC
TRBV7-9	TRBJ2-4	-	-	CASSFEGNIQYF	TGTGCCAGCAGTTTCGAGGGAAACATTCAGTACTTC
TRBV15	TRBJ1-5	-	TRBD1	CATRENRGNQPQHF	TGTGCCACCAGAGAAAACAGGGGGAATCAGCCCCAGCATTTT
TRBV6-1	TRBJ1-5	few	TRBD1	CASTPRGGVGNQPQHF	TGTGCCAGCACACCCAGGGGGGGTGTGGGCAATCAGCCCCAGCATTTT
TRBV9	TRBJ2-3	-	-	CASSVGVLRDSNTQYF	TGTGCCAGCAGCGTAGGAGTTTTGCGGGACTCCAATACGCAGTATTTT